This T cell receptor beta chain emerged from a study of shared clonotypes between healthy human individuals. Study observations and caveats: The study found lower generation probabilities in non-shared clonotypes than in those shared by all four donors. Naive subsets typically showed greater estimated richness than memory subsets.

CD4+ cell separation produced CD45RA+ naive and CD45RA-negative memory subsets. This CDR3 has 15 residues. Per germline, CDR1 LNHDA and CDR2 SQIVND (reference sequence). V lost 5 bases, J lost 0 bases, and 11 bases lay in between. The assay was immunoSEQ multiplex PCR, and TCRdb's table has in-frame clones only and misses some. The table lists roughly 2 million clones, around 95% of them singletons. As for this clone: Its specificity is unknown.

Sequencing was done on a sample of naive CD4+ T cells sorted from blood. This sample's subset: CD45RA+ positively selected. The clonotype originates from a young man in good health. The chain recombines TRBV19 with TRBJ1-3; D gene ambiguous. As DNA, the CDR3 is TGTGCCAGTAGTCAACGCAGTGGCTCTGGAAACACCATATATTTT. It yields the protein CASSQRSGSGNTIYF.